The rows below give T cell receptor beta chains drawn from one sample of a study of OX40 agonist ivuxolimab in advanced cancers. TCRdb's copy holds only in-frame clones and misses some; the assay was immunoSEQ multiplex PCR. This table holds about 64,000 clones, roughly 80% found once. Here the sequenced sample was CD4+ or CD8+ T cells sorted from blood, taken in a trial of the OX40 agonist ivuxolimab. The source is an adult with an advanced solid tumor such as melanoma, head and neck, liver or kidney cancer. The CDR3 runs from the conserved cysteine through the conserved F or W. Each record gives: V gene, clone size, J gene, D gene, CDR3 protein, CDR3 DNA. A D gene is named only where the DNA matches it firmly. The size field is filled for only some rows; it gives once, few, many or a size class.

v_call: TRBV18; clone_size: .; j_call: TRBJ1-5; d_call: .; cdr3_aa: CASSLGYREPQHF; cdr3_nt: TGTGCCAGCTCACTGGGGTACCGGGAGCCCCAGCATTTT
v_call: TRBV19; clone_size: .; j_call: TRBJ2-3; d_call: .; cdr3_aa: CASSITGGAATDTQYF; cdr3_nt: TGTGCCAGTAGTATAACAGGCGGGGCGGCCACAGATACGCAGTATTTT
v_call: TRBV30; clone_size: .; j_call: TRBJ1-5; d_call: .; cdr3_aa: CAWSVQGGMGNQPQHF; cdr3_nt: TGTGCCTGGAGTGTACAGGGCGGTATGGGCAATCAGCCCCAGCATTTT
v_call: TRBV27; clone_size: .; j_call: TRBJ1-1; d_call: .; cdr3_aa: CASSQDRNTEAFF; cdr3_nt: TGTGCCAGCAGTCAAGACAGGAACACTGAAGCTTTCTTT
v_call: TRBV11-2; clone_size: .; j_call: TRBJ2-1; d_call: TRBD1; cdr3_aa: CASSLRGGQGALRQFF; cdr3_nt: TGTGCCAGCAGCCTTAGAGGGGGACAGGGGGCTTTACGGCAGTTCTTC
v_call: TRBV9; clone_size: .; j_call: TRBJ2-2; d_call: TRBD1; cdr3_aa: CASGLAGGSGELFF; cdr3_nt: TGTGCCAGCGGGTTAGCAGGGGGTTCCGGGGAGCTGTTTTTT
v_call: TRBV9; clone_size: once; j_call: TRBJ2-3; d_call: TRBD2; cdr3_aa: CASSVGGLAGGRSADTQYF; cdr3_nt: TGTGCCAGCAGCGTAGGGGGACTAGCGGGAGGCCGTTCAGCAGATACGCAGTATTTT
v_call: TRBV10-1; clone_size: .; j_call: TRBJ2-3; d_call: TRBD1; cdr3_aa: CASSELWTGSTDTQYF; cdr3_nt: TGCGCCAGCAGTGAGCTATGGACAGGCTCCACAGATACGCAGTATTTT
v_call: TRBV28; clone_size: .; j_call: TRBJ2-1; d_call: TRBD1; cdr3_aa: CASSFPGGYNEQFF; cdr3_nt: TGTGCCAGCAGTTTTCCAGGGGGCTACAATGAGCAGTTCTTC
v_call: TRBV29-1; clone_size: .; j_call: TRBJ2-5; d_call: .; cdr3_aa: CSVSAAQETQYF; cdr3_nt: TGCAGCGTTTCGGCGGCCCAAGAGACCCAGTACTTC
v_call: TRBV6-1; clone_size: .; j_call: TRBJ1-1; d_call: TRBD1; cdr3_aa: CASSEPGQMNTEAFF; cdr3_nt: TGTGCCAGCAGTGAACCGGGACAGATGAACACTGAAGCTTTCTTT
v_call: TRBV6-1; clone_size: .; j_call: TRBJ1-6; d_call: .; cdr3_aa: CASSADAYNSPLHF; cdr3_nt: TGTGCCAGCAGCGCGGACGCCTATAATTCACCCCTCCACTTT